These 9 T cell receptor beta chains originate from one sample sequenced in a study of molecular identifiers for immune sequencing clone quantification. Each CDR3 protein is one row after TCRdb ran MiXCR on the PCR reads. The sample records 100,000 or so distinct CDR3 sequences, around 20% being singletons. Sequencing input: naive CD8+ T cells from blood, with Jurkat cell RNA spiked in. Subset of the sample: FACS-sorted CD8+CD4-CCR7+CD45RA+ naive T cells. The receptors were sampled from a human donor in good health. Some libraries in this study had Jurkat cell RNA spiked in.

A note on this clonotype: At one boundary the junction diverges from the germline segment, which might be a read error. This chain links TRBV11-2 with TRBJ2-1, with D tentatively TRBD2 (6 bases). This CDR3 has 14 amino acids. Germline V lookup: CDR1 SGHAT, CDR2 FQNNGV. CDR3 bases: TGTGCCGGCAGCGCTAGGGAGGACTACAATGAGCAGTTCTTC. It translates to CAGSAREDYNEQFF.

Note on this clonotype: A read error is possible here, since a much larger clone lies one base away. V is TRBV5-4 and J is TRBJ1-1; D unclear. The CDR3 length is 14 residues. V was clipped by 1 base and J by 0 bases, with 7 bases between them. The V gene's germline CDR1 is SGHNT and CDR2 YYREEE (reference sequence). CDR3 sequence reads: CASSLYGMNTEAFF. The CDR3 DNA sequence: TGTGCCAGCAGCTTGTACGGCATGAACACTGAAGCTTTCTTT. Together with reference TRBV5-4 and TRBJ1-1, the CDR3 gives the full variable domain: ETGVTQSPTHLIKTRGQQVTLRCSSQSGHNTVSWYQQALGQGPQFIFQYYREEENGRGNFPPRFSGLQFPNYSSELNVNALELDDSALYLCASSLYGMNTEAFFGQGTRLTVV.

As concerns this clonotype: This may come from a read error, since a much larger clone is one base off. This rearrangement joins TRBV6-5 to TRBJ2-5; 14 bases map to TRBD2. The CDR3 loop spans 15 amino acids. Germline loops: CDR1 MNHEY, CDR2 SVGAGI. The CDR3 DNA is TGTGCCAGCAGTTACGGGACTAGCGGGAGAGAGACCCAGTGCTTC. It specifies CASSYGTSGRETQCF.

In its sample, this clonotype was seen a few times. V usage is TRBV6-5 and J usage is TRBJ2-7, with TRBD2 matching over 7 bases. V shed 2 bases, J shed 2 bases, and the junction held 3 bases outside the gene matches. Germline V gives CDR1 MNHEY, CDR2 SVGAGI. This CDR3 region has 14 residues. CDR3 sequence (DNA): TGTGCCAGCAGTTACGCGCTAGCGGCCTACGAGCAGTACTTC. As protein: CASSYALAAYEQYF.

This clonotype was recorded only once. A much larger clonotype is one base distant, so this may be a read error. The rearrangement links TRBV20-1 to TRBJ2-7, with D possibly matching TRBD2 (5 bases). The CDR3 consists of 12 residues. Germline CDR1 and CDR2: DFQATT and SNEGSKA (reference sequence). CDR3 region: CSASGVSYEQCF. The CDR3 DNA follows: TGCAGTGCTAGCGGGGTCAGCTACGAGCAGTGCTTC.

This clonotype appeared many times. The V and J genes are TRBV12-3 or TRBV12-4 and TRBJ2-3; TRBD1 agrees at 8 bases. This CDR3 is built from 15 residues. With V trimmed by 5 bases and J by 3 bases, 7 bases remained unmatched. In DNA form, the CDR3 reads TGTGCCAGCAGTATGACAGGGGACGGAACAGATACGCAGTATTTT. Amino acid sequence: CASSMTGDGTDTQYF.

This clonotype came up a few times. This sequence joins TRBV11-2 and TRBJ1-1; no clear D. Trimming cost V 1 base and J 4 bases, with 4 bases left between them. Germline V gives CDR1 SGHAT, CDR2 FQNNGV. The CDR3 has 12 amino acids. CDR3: CASSLVSTEAFF. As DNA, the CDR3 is TGTGCCAGCAGCTTAGTGTCCACTGAAGCTTTCTTT.

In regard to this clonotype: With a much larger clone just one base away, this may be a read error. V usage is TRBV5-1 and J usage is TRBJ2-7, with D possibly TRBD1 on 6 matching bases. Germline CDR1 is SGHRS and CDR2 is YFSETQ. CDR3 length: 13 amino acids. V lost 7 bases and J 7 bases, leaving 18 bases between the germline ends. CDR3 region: CASGPTGDREQYF. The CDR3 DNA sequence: TGCGCCAGCGGGCCGACAGGAGATAGGGAGCAGTACTTC. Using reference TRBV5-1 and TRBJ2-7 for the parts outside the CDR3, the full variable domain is KAGVTQTPRYLIKTRGQQVTLSCSPISGHRSVSWYQQTPGQGLQFLFEYFSETQRNKGNFPGRFSGRQFSNSRSEMNVSTLELGDSALYLCASGPTGDREQYFGPGTRLTVT.

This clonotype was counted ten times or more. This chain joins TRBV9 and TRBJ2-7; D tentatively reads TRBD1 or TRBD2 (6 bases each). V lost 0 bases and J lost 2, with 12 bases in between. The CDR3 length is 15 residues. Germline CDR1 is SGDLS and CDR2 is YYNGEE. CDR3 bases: TGTGCCAGCAGCGTAGTTGACGGGGGCCCCTACGAGCAGTACTTC. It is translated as CASSVVDGGPYEQYF.